One sample yielded the 5 T cell receptor beta chains listed below, sequenced in a study of T cell repertoires in cytomegalovirus infection. TCRdb reanalysed the reads using MiXCR and keeps one entry per CDR3 protein. This sample has about 470,000 distinct CDR3 sequences, with about 42% found just once. These TCRs' antigens remain unknown. Sequences were derived from cultured PBMCs, sampled from culture after CMV antigen stimulation. The receptor source for this set is a human donor in good health (CMV status not recorded). Some clones in this sample may be carry-over from other donors' samples.

The chain combines TRBV7-2 with TRBJ2-3, with TRBD2 as a possible D gene (6 bases). The CDR3 runs 15 residues. CDR1 is SGHTA and CDR2 is FQGNSA in the germline V gene. The V and J ends lost 1 base and 3 bases respectively, with 11 bases between them. Here the CDR3 DNA reads TGTGCCAGCAGCTTAGACGGGGGTTGGACAGATACGCAGTATTTT. Protein: CASSLDGGWTDTQYF.

The chain employs TRBV19 and TRBJ1-5, with D unresolved. CDR1 and CDR2 (germline): LNHDA, SQIVND (reference sequence). With 6 bases removed from V and 1 base from J, the gap between germline ends came to 4 bases. CDR3 size: 12 residues. The CDR3 bases are TGTGCCAGTAGCTGGAGCAATCAGCCCCAGCATTTT. This sequence encodes CASSWSNQPQHF.

The chain has TRBV28 and TRBJ1-3; D is unclear. From germline, CDR1 is MDHEN and CDR2 SYDVKM. CDR3 length: 14 residues. Between the trimmed V and J ends, which lost 6 bases and 2 bases, there was a span of 11 bases. In DNA form, the CDR3 reads TGTGCCAGCAGGCTGGTTGAAGCTGGAAACACCATATATTTT. It codes for CASRLVEAGNTIYF.

This clonotype was seen only a few times. V and J are TRBV7-9 and TRBJ2-5; possible D gene TRBD2, 6 bases. Trimming pared 6 bases from V and 7 bases from J, leaving 24 bases between. The germline CDR1 and CDR2 sequences are SEHNR and FQNEAQ (reference sequence). The CDR3 length is 16 residues. The CDR3 loop reads CASRRTTSHTHGTQYF. CDR3 sequence (DNA): TGTGCCAGCAGAAGGACGACTAGTCACACTCACGGGACCCAGTACTTC.

This clonotype was seen a few times. The CDR3 region has the DNA TGTGCCAGCAGCAGCGGACTTACTTCCTACGAGCAGTACTTC. Translated, it gives CASSSGLTSYEQYF. V is TRBV6-8 and J is TRBJ2-7; D perhaps matches TRBD2 (5 bases). This CDR3 contains 14 residues. Germline values: CDR1 MNHGY, CDR2 SAAAGT. V was pared by 6 bases and J by 1 base, with 13 bases between.